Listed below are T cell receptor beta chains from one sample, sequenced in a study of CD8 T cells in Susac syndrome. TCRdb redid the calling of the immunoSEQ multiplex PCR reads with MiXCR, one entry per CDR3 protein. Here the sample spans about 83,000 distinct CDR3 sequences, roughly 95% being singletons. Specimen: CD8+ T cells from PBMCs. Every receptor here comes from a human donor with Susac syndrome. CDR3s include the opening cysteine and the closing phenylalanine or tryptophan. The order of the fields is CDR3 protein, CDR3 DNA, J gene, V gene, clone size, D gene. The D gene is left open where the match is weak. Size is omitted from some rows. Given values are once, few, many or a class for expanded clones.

CDR3 protein: CASSRSRETQYF
CDR3 DNA: TGTGCCAGCAGCCGTAGCAGAGAGACCCAGTACTTC
J gene: TRBJ2-5
V gene: TRBV2
clone size: -
D gene: -

CDR3 protein: CSVGGTGSWEQFF
CDR3 DNA: TGCAGCGTTGGGGGGACAGGGAGTTGGGAGCAGTTCTTC
J gene: TRBJ2-1
V gene: TRBV29-1
clone size: once
D gene: TRBD1

CDR3 protein: CSVTFYRGISEQFF
CDR3 DNA: TGCAGCGTTACCTTTTACCGGGGAATCAGTGAGCAGTTCTTC
J gene: TRBJ2-1
V gene: TRBV29-1
clone size: -
D gene: -

CDR3 protein: CSALGATDTQYF
CDR3 DNA: TGCAGTGCCCTCGGGGCGACAGATACGCAGTATTTT
J gene: TRBJ2-3
V gene: TRBV20-1
clone size: -
D gene: -

CDR3 protein: CASTRQGQETQYF
CDR3 DNA: TGTGCCAGCACCCGGCAGGGGCAAGAGACCCAGTACTTC
J gene: TRBJ2-5
V gene: TRBV6-2/TRBV6-3
clone size: few
D gene: -

CDR3 protein: CASSLAFGNQPQHF
CDR3 DNA: TGTGCCAGCAGCTTAGCCTTCGGCAATCAGCCCCAGCATTTT
J gene: TRBJ1-5
V gene: TRBV7-9
clone size: -
D gene: -

CDR3 protein: CASSPLLDGRVEQYF
CDR3 DNA: TGTGCCAGCAGTCCCCTACTCGACGGACGGGTCGAGCAGTACTTC
J gene: TRBJ2-7
V gene: TRBV28
clone size: -
D gene: -

CDR3 protein: CAWSEDTEAFF
CDR3 DNA: TGTGCCTGGAGTGAGGACACTGAAGCTTTCTTT
J gene: TRBJ1-1
V gene: TRBV30
clone size: -
D gene: -

CDR3 protein: CATRAALMGPANEQFF
CDR3 DNA: TGTGCCACCAGAGCCGCCCTGATGGGCCCAGCTAATGAGCAGTTCTTC
J gene: TRBJ2-1
V gene: TRBV15
clone size: -
D gene: -

CDR3 protein: CASSFLTQFF
CDR3 DNA: TGTGCCAGCAGCTTTCTAACACAGTTCTTC
J gene: TRBJ2-1
V gene: TRBV7-9
clone size: -
D gene: -

CDR3 protein: CASSLSPLMDTQYF
CDR3 DNA: TGTGCCAGCAGTTTGTCGCCCCTCATGGATACGCAGTATTTT
J gene: TRBJ2-3
V gene: TRBV28
clone size: -
D gene: -

CDR3 protein: CASSVGSASYEQYF
CDR3 DNA: TGTGCCAGCAGCGTAGGGAGTGCCTCCTACGAGCAGTACTTC
J gene: TRBJ2-7
V gene: TRBV9
clone size: -
D gene: -

CDR3 protein: CASSDGTGRLDIQYF
CDR3 DNA: TGTGCCAGCAGTGACGGGACAGGGAGGTTGGACATTCAGTACTTC
J gene: TRBJ2-4
V gene: TRBV2
clone size: -
D gene: TRBD1

CDR3 protein: CSVWLPILIF
CDR3 DNA: TGCAGCGTGTGGCTGCCCATCTTGATCTTC
J gene: TRBJ2-1
V gene: TRBV29-1
clone size: -
D gene: -

CDR3 protein: CASSLDGWNTEAFF
CDR3 DNA: TGTGCCAGCAGCTTAGACGGCTGGAACACTGAAGCTTTCTTT
J gene: TRBJ1-1
V gene: TRBV7-2
clone size: -
D gene: -

CDR3 protein: CASSRTGGSAPLHF
CDR3 DNA: TGTGCCAGCAGCCGCACAGGGGGATCGGCACCCCTCCACTTT
J gene: TRBJ1-6
V gene: TRBV14
clone size: -
D gene: TRBD1

CDR3 protein: CAISEETPTGELFF
CDR3 DNA: TGTGCCATCAGTGAGGAGACTCCCACCGGGGAGCTGTTTTTT
J gene: TRBJ2-2
V gene: TRBV10-3
clone size: -
D gene: -

CDR3 protein: CASSGRGPLGEKLFF
CDR3 DNA: TGTGCCAGCAGCGGCAGAGGCCCCCTGGGAGAAAAACTGTTTTTT
J gene: TRBJ1-4
V gene: TRBV7-9
clone size: -
D gene: -

CDR3 protein: CACFRGDSYEQYF
CDR3 DNA: TGTGCCTGCTTCAGGGGGGACTCCTACGAGCAGTACTTC
J gene: TRBJ2-7
V gene: TRBV30
clone size: -
D gene: -

CDR3 protein: CSARDGDRGASPLHF
CDR3 DNA: TGCAGTGCTAGAGATGGGGACAGGGGCGCTTCACCCCTCCACTTT
J gene: TRBJ1-6
V gene: TRBV20-1
clone size: -
D gene: TRBD1

CDR3 protein: CAWSQGFSTDTQYF
CDR3 DNA: TGTGCCTGGAGTCAAGGGTTTAGCACAGATACGCAGTATTTT
J gene: TRBJ2-3
V gene: TRBV30
clone size: -
D gene: -

CDR3 protein: CASSPGAGGRYEQYF
CDR3 DNA: TGTGCCAGCAGCCCGGGGGCTGGCGGGAGGTACGAGCAGTACTTC
J gene: TRBJ2-7
V gene: TRBV7-8
clone size: -
D gene: TRBD2

CDR3 protein: CASSLRVRDPTYEQYF
CDR3 DNA: TGTGCCAGCAGCTTAAGGGTCCGGGACCCCACCTACGAGCAGTACTTC
J gene: TRBJ2-7
V gene: TRBV13
clone size: -
D gene: -

CDR3 protein: CASSLKTSGGPTSEQFF
CDR3 DNA: TGTGCCAGCAGCCTAAAGACTAGCGGGGGGCCTACAAGTGAGCAGTTCTTC
J gene: TRBJ2-1
V gene: TRBV5-4
clone size: -
D gene: TRBD2

CDR3 protein: CSADNAVPGAQETQYF
CDR3 DNA: TGCAGTGCTGACAATGCCGTACCGGGTGCACAAGAGACCCAGTACTTC
J gene: TRBJ2-5
V gene: TRBV20-1
clone size: -
D gene: -

CDR3 protein: CSAGEREYSTDTQYF
CDR3 DNA: TGCAGTGCTGGCGAGCGGGAATACAGCACAGATACGCAGTATTTT
J gene: TRBJ2-3
V gene: TRBV20-1
clone size: -
D gene: TRBD2

CDR3 protein: CASSQEVDSSGNTIYF
CDR3 DNA: TGCGCCAGCAGCCAAGAGGTAGACTCCTCTGGAAACACCATATATTTT
J gene: TRBJ1-3
V gene: TRBV4-3
clone size: -
D gene: -

CDR3 protein: CASYPGLAGGNNEQFF
CDR3 DNA: TGTGCCAGCTATCCGGGACTAGCGGGGGGAAACAATGAGCAGTTCTTC
J gene: TRBJ2-1
V gene: TRBV18
clone size: -
D gene: TRBD2

CDR3 protein: CATTPSGGHNEQFF
CDR3 DNA: TGTGCCACCACCCCTAGCGGGGGGCATAATGAGCAGTTCTTC
J gene: TRBJ2-1
V gene: TRBV15
clone size: -
D gene: TRBD2

CDR3 protein: CASSATGPVQYF
CDR3 DNA: TGTGCCAGCAGCGCGACAGGGCCCGTGCAGTATTTT
J gene: TRBJ2-3
V gene: TRBV11-2
clone size: -
D gene: TRBD1

CDR3 protein: CSVESGNEQFF
CDR3 DNA: TGCAGCGTTGAATCTGGTAATGAGCAGTTCTTC
J gene: TRBJ2-1
V gene: TRBV29-1
clone size: -
D gene: -

CDR3 protein: CSVVSGASSYEQYF
CDR3 DNA: TGCAGCGTGGTTAGCGGGGCGAGCTCCTACGAGCAGTACTTC
J gene: TRBJ2-7
V gene: TRBV29-1
clone size: -
D gene: TRBD2

CDR3 protein: CASRREHEQFF
CDR3 DNA: TGTGCCAGCAGACGGGAGCATGAGCAGTTCTTC
J gene: TRBJ2-1
V gene: TRBV2
clone size: once
D gene: -

CDR3 protein: CASRGTETYGYTF
CDR3 DNA: TGTGCCAGCAGGGGGACAGAAACGTATGGCTACACCTTC
J gene: TRBJ1-2
V gene: TRBV2
clone size: -
D gene: TRBD1

CDR3 protein: CASSVLDRVRYTF
CDR3 DNA: TGTGCCAGCAGTGTCCTTGACAGGGTTCGCTACACCTTC
J gene: TRBJ1-2
V gene: TRBV27
clone size: -
D gene: TRBD1

CDR3 protein: CASSDEYNGYTF
CDR3 DNA: TGTGCCAGCAGCGATGAGTACAATGGCTACACCTTC
J gene: TRBJ1-2
V gene: TRBV9
clone size: -
D gene: -

CDR3 protein: CASTSGRGGEKLFF
CDR3 DNA: TGTGCCAGCACCTCGGGCAGGGGGGGAGAAAAACTGTTTTTT
J gene: TRBJ1-4
V gene: TRBV27
clone size: -
D gene: TRBD1

CDR3 protein: CSARSRGRLIGYTF
CDR3 DNA: TGCAGTGCTAGGTCGAGGGGGCGACTTATAGGCTACACCTTC
J gene: TRBJ1-2
V gene: TRBV20-1
clone size: -
D gene: TRBD1

CDR3 protein: CASSRLAGAKNIQYF
CDR3 DNA: TGTGCCAGCAGCCGCCTAGCGGGGGCCAAAAACATTCAGTACTTC
J gene: TRBJ2-4
V gene: TRBV12-3/TRBV12-4
clone size: -
D gene: TRBD2

CDR3 protein: CSAIIDRGGQPQHF
CDR3 DNA: TGCAGTGCTATAATCGACAGGGGGGGTCAGCCCCAGCATTTT
J gene: TRBJ1-5
V gene: TRBV20-1
clone size: -
D gene: TRBD1

CDR3 protein: CASSPRDRHWEQYF
CDR3 DNA: TGTGCCAGCAGCCCCCGGGACCGACACTGGGAGCAGTACTTC
J gene: TRBJ2-7
V gene: TRBV9
clone size: -
D gene: -

CDR3 protein: CASSYLREGTDTQYF
CDR3 DNA: TGTGCCAGCAGTTACCTACGGGAGGGCACAGATACGCAGTATTTT
J gene: TRBJ2-3
V gene: TRBV6-6
clone size: -
D gene: TRBD2

CDR3 protein: CSVGGTGTDTQYF
CDR3 DNA: TGCAGCGTTGGAGGGACTGGCACAGATACGCAGTATTTT
J gene: TRBJ2-3
V gene: TRBV29-1
clone size: -
D gene: -

CDR3 protein: CASSTISGPQNTEAFF
CDR3 DNA: TGTGCCAGCAGCACAATCTCGGGACCGCAGAACACTGAAGCTTTCTTT
J gene: TRBJ1-1
V gene: TRBV3-1
clone size: -
D gene: -

CDR3 protein: CATSAGPIYGYTF
CDR3 DNA: TGTGCCACCTCCGCTGGCCCAATCTATGGCTACACCTTC
J gene: TRBJ1-2
V gene: TRBV19
clone size: -
D gene: -

CDR3 protein: CSARATYTSTDTQYF
CDR3 DNA: TGCAGTGCTAGGGCGACTTACACTAGCACAGATACGCAGTATTTT
J gene: TRBJ2-3
V gene: TRBV20-1
clone size: -
D gene: -

CDR3 protein: CSVVEVMEWQVNTEAFF
CDR3 DNA: TGCAGCGTTGTCGAAGTTATGGAATGGCAGGTGAACACTGAAGCTTTCTTT
J gene: TRBJ1-1
V gene: TRBV29-1
clone size: -
D gene: -

CDR3 protein: CASSLGLNTEAFF
CDR3 DNA: TGTGCCAGCTCACTCGGCCTAAACACTGAAGCTTTCTTT
J gene: TRBJ1-1
V gene: TRBV18
clone size: few
D gene: -

CDR3 protein: CASSSGTSGRTDTQYF
CDR3 DNA: TGTGCCAGCAGTTCCGGGACTAGCGGGCGGACAGATACGCAGTATTTT
J gene: TRBJ2-3
V gene: TRBV27
clone size: -
D gene: TRBD2

CDR3 protein: CSAREQGSPYEQYF
CDR3 DNA: TGCAGTGCTAGGGAACAGGGCTCCCCCTACGAGCAGTACTTC
J gene: TRBJ2-7
V gene: TRBV20-1
clone size: -
D gene: -

CDR3 protein: CASSQDSPSNEQFF
CDR3 DNA: TGTGCCAGCAGCCAGGACTCACCCTCCAATGAGCAGTTCTTC
J gene: TRBJ2-1
V gene: TRBV27
clone size: -
D gene: -

CDR3 protein: CASISPQGPGGEAFF
CDR3 DNA: TGTGCCAGCATATCCCCCCAGGGGCCAGGGGGTGAAGCTTTCTTT
J gene: TRBJ1-1
V gene: TRBV7-9
clone size: -
D gene: TRBD1

CDR3 protein: CSALDRGRLYEQYF
CDR3 DNA: TGCAGTGCCCTTGACAGGGGGCGCCTATACGAGCAGTACTTC
J gene: TRBJ2-7
V gene: TRBV20-1
clone size: -
D gene: TRBD1

CDR3 protein: CASSLLTSGTGFPGELFF
CDR3 DNA: TGTGCCAGCAGCTTATTAACCTCCGGGACAGGGTTCCCCGGGGAGCTGTTTTTT
J gene: TRBJ2-2
V gene: TRBV5-6
clone size: -
D gene: TRBD1

CDR3 protein: CASSVDGGRANYGYTF
CDR3 DNA: TGTGCCAGCAGCGTAGATGGAGGCAGAGCTAACTATGGCTACACCTTC
J gene: TRBJ1-2
V gene: TRBV9
clone size: once
D gene: -

CDR3 protein: CASSLNVASGGATYNEQFF
CDR3 DNA: TGTGCCAGCAGTTTAAACGTGGCTAGCGGGGGGGCGACCTACAATGAGCAGTTCTTC
J gene: TRBJ2-1
V gene: TRBV28
clone size: few
D gene: TRBD2

CDR3 protein: CASSVPPTSGSTDTQYF
CDR3 DNA: TGTGCCAGCAGTGTACCGCCGACTAGCGGAAGCACAGATACGCAGTATTTT
J gene: TRBJ2-3
V gene: TRBV12-3/TRBV12-4
clone size: -
D gene: TRBD2

CDR3 protein: CASSSGLGTGELFF
CDR3 DNA: TGTGCCAGCAGTTCAGGCCTGGGCACCGGGGAGCTGTTTTTT
J gene: TRBJ2-2
V gene: TRBV28
clone size: -
D gene: -